This TCR beta chain originates from a study of T cells in Graves' hyperthyroidism and ophthalmopathy. General study points: The model identified upcoming ophthalmopathy a median roughly 6 months ahead of onset.

RNA transcripts were the template for amplifying TCR beta CDR3 regions. First-round RT-PCR with HTBI primers amplified the TCR CDR3 region. TCRdb reprocessed the multiplex PCR reads with MiXCR, giving one entry per CDR3 protein. The sample consists of about 640,000 distinct CDR3 sequences, 20% of them appearing once. This clonotype was detected ten times or more. Its target is not known. CDR3 length: 15 residues. Germline assignment: CDR1 GTSNPN and CDR2 SVGIG (reference sequence). With 0 bases removed from V and 7 bases from J, the gap between germline ends came to 18 bases. Together with thyroid ultrasound, orbital computed tomography, serum thyroxine and TRAb, clinical symptoms were used for diagnoses.

The source of this sequence is a man aged 25-40 years with Graves' ophthalmopathy. Sequencing input: blood. This chain joins TRBV30 and TRBJ1-2; tentative D call: TRBD1 (6 bases). The DNA of the CDR3 is TGTGCCTGGAGTGTACAACCGGACAGTGCGGTTGGCTACACCTTC. As protein: CAWSVQPDSAVGYTF.